This note documents a single T cell receptor beta chain sequence. There are a few counts of this clonotype. Its antigen has not been determined. No base quality values were provided; no much bigger clone lies one nucleotide off. The method behind the library was PCR. For sequencing, an Illumina HiSeq 2500 was employed. To normalize quantification of the TCRbeta repertoire, the TCR libraries were built with molecular barcoding that relied on unique molecular identifiers. Using fastp at Q25 and MiXCR, TCRdb reprocessed the public reads and kept productive beta chains. Every entry covers one CDR3 protein and lists the most common genes and DNA from its rows. This sample gives more than 500,000 distinct CDR3 sequences in total; roughly 10% of them show up just once. The biggest ten clones account for 12% to 15% of the sample. The data originate from a study of T-cell reconstitution after alpha-beta-depleted transplantation in children listed by TCRdb under 2016. Background for the entire study: The study quantitatively tracked T-cell immune reconstitution after TCRalphabeta/CD19-depleted allogeneic hematopoietic cell transplantation in children using TCR repertoire profiling.

Read against the paper, the sample's treatment or condition label means: allogeneic hematopoietic cell transplantation with graft depleted of TCRalphabeta T cells and CD19 B cells. The transplant recipients were children given TCRalphabeta/CD19-depleted allogeneic hematopoietic cell grafts. Points the paper makes about the study in general: The apparently early alphabetaT-cell count recovery about two months after transplant was reportedly dependent on only several hundred rapidly expanded clones derived from non-depleted graft cells. Over subsequent months, a decline in hyperexpanded clone frequencies was noted, and after one year, T-cell counts and TCRbeta diversity were mostly ascribed to newly produced T cells. In some patients, the high TCRbeta diversity seen at day 60 was put down to recipient T cells and intrathymic progenitors that had survived conditioning.

The CDR1 and CDR2 encoded by the germline V gene are MNHEY and SVGEGT. The CDR3 covers 16 residues, taking in both the cysteine and the phenylalanine. Only the CDR3 part of the read is kept: 48 bases, read in frame from the first base. A distance of 18 bases separates the germline ends of V and J, which lose 2 bases and 5 bases respectively. Recombination linked TRBV6-2 or TRBV6-3 to TRBJ1-2; a tentative D match to TRBD1 spans 5 bases. This specimen was PBMCs, mostly from graft donor cells, taken 180 days after TCRalphabeta/CD19-depleted stem cell transplant. This sequence originates from a female patient aged 2-15 years who had a stem cell transplant for aplastic anemia, so the T cells may come from the graft donor. This receptor carries the CDR3 CASSYLPRDSRYGYTF. The nucleotide sequence is given as TGTGCCAGCAGTTACCTTCCCCGGGACTCACGTTATGGCTACACCTTC.